Shown below are 9 T cell receptor beta chains from a single sample sequenced in a study of blood T cell repertoires in COVID-19. This table comes from immunoSEQ multiplex PCR, and its TCRdb copy is limited to in-frame clones, with some not included. Of some 180,000 clones in the sample, roughly 80% were seen once. The sequencing input was peripheral blood. These receptors were collected from a man between 65 and 80 years old with active or convalescent COVID-19.

This sequence joins TRBV18 and TRBJ1-1; D uncertain. The length of the CDR3 is 16 residues. From germline, CDR1 is KGHSH and CDR2 LQKENI. The V gene lost 2 bases and the J gene lost 5 bases, with 18 bases spanning the gap. DNA of the CDR3: TGTGCCAGCTCACCAAACTCGAGGGATTCGGCGACTGAAGCTTTCTTT. As protein: CASSPNSRDSATEAFF.

The rearrangement uses TRBV3-1 (or the pseudogene TRBV3-2) and TRBJ1-1; 7 bases line up with TRBD1. CDR3 size: 15 residues. The V and J ends lost 6 bases and 1 base, in that order; junction bases with no gene match: 8. Germline loops: CDR1 LGHDT, CDR2 YNNKEL (reference sequence). DNA of the CDR3: TGTGCCAGCAGAGACGAGGGGGCACCGAACACTGAAGCTTTCTTT. Translation: CASRDEGAPNTEAFF.

V is TRBV2 and J is TRBJ2-7; D possibly corresponds to TRBD1 (5 bases). The CDR3 is made up of 12 amino acids. The ends were cut back, 6 bases at V and 6 bases at J, with 12 bases in the middle. Per germline, CDR1 SNHLY and CDR2 FYNNEI. The CDR3 is CASRLQGGEQYF. CDR3 nucleotide sequence: TGTGCCAGCAGACTCCAGGGCGGCGAGCAGTACTTC.

This chain links TRBV5-1 with TRBJ2-1; tentatively, D is TRBD2 (5 bases). V lost 0 bases, J lost 4 bases, and 14 bases lay in between. From germline, CDR1 is SGHRS and CDR2 YFSETQ. The CDR3 totals 16 residues. The CDR3 region has the DNA TGCGCCAGCAGCTTGGGTGAGGGCCGGGCGTACAATGAGCAGTTCTTC. The encoded protein is CASSLGEGRAYNEQFF.

The chain links TRBV9 to TRBJ2-1; TRBD2 matches 9 bases. The V gene end was trimmed by 3 bases and the J gene end by 4 bases; junction bases not matched to a gene: 2. CDR1 is SGDLS and CDR2 is YYNGEE in the germline V gene. The CDR3 extends over 14 amino acids. This CDR3 is CASSDSGGYNEQFF. The CDR3 nucleotides read TGTGCCAGCAGCGATAGCGGGGGATACAATGAGCAGTTCTTC.

The chain has TRBV9 and TRBJ1-2, with 7 bases lining up with TRBD1. The CDR3 sequence is 17 residues long. Germline V gives CDR1 SGDLS, CDR2 YYNGEE. V was clipped by 4 bases and J by 5 bases; unmatched bases: 17. The CDR3 sequence is CASSSNGWDRIPYGYTF. DNA for the CDR3: TGTGCCAGCAGCTCTAATGGGTGGGACAGAATACCATATGGCTACACCTTC.

The chain links TRBV5-4 to TRBJ2-7; possible D gene TRBD1, 5 bases. V lost 4 bases and J lost 1, with 18 bases in between. CDR3 length: 16 amino acids. Germline loops: CDR1 SGHNT, CDR2 YYREEE (reference sequence). CDR3 sequence (DNA): TGTGCCAGCAGCCCTGCCGGCCAGGGCATGTCCTACGAGCAGTACTTC. This encodes CASSPAGQGMSYEQYF.

The chain couples TRBV4-3 to TRBJ2-1, with no clear D. Per germline, CDR1 LGHNA and CDR2 YSLEER. The CDR3 runs 18 residues. Trimming shortened V by 2 bases and J by 1 base, and 18 bases separated the two germline ends. The CDR3 DNA is TGCGCCAGCAGCCAATCTCCTATTACTACTGGGTCCTACAATGAGCAGTTCTTC. Protein product: CASSQSPITTGSYNEQFF.

The chain employs TRBV29-1 and TRBJ2-5; 9 nucleotides line up with TRBD1. The germline CDR1 and CDR2 sequences are SQVTM and ANQGSEA. Trimming took 5 bases from V and 5 from J; bases not matched to a gene: 9. The CDR3 has 14 amino acids. Here the CDR3 DNA reads TGCAGCGTTTCGGGGACAGGGCTGCGGGAGACCCAGTACTTC. Translating it yields CSVSGTGLRETQYF.